This entry describes one TCR beta chain. This clonotype was observed a few times. No cognate antigen has been identified for it. The input lacks base qualities; no much larger clone sits a single base away. This sample stems from a study of molecular identifiers for immune sequencing clone quantification (dated by TCRdb to the late 2010s). Turning to the overall study: For a replicate experiment, the RNA from either approximately 20,000 or 100,000 naive CD8 T cells was divided into five aliquots, and four of those aliquots went on to sequencing. CD8 T cells were used in a methods study to benchmark molecular-identifier clustering-based TCR repertoire sequencing (MIDCIRS) and TCR RNA copy counting.

General study outcomes and caveats: A single cell's worth of spiked-in Jurkat TCR RNA was reported detectable even among under 1.3 million naive CD8 T cells. In CMV-specific effector cells, clones with more than 20 RNA copies accounted for over 97% of molecules, whereas in naive cells such clones accounted for under 1%. Highly expanded clone sizes could be underestimated if identical TCR molecules share a barcode. Roughly 3 recovered TCR RNA copies per cell were obtained by modeling, versus 9 to 10 by digital PCR, implying a capture efficiency of roughly 32%. When barcode sub-clustering was omitted, TCR diversity was inflated by chimeric consensus sequences, with chimeras reaching as high as 47%. The naive libraries included spiked-in Jurkat TCR RNA (about ten copies' worth), and this RNA is not part of the donor repertoire.

The library was made by PCR. Sequencing was carried out with an Illumina HiSeq 4000. Bulk TCR libraries were prepared as previously described, using TCR primers listed in Table S5. The Qiagen AllPrep DNA/RNA kit was used to purify total RNA. Reads from multiple sequencing runs of the same library were pooled before analysis. Concerning the study's data processing: Reads were retained only if the reads had an exact TCR constant sequence, and the retained reads were trimmed to 150 nt and grouped according to their 12-nt molecular barcodes. Reads in each barcode group were sub-clustered using a 15% Levenshtein threshold, and a quality-weighted consensus sequence was built for each RNA molecule. Non-functional sequences were excluded, and lower-count sequences lying one edit away from another sequence were also excluded. Based on fitting two negative binomial distributions, any barcode sub-cluster with under 20% of the maximum read count was discarded. TCRdb reanalyzed the raw reads on its own, using fastp at Q25 for trimming and MiXCR for clone calling, and kept in-frame beta chains. Rows with a matching CDR3 protein are joined into one entry that keeps the most common DNA and genes. None of the V and J calls come from the authors' own analysis; TCRdb made them. Counted in this sample were 35,000 to 40,000 distinct CDR3 sequences; under 20% of them appeared once. Roughly 0.99% of the sample comes from the top ten.

Naive CD8 T cell libraries were made from roughly 21,000 to 960,000 sorted cells using 10%, 30% or 50% of purified RNA. Naive CD8 T cells were FACS-sorted as CD8+CD4-CCR7+CD45RA+ on a BD FACSAria II into RLT Plus buffer. Detection sensitivity was tested by spiking Jurkat RNA equal to 9 to 10 TCR copies' worth into samples containing about 18,000-1,000,000 naive CD8 T cells. Enrichment of CD8 T cells was done with RosetteSep CD8+ T Cell Enrichment Cocktail plus Ficoll-Paque, and ACK red cell lysis came afterward. The sample was naive CD8+ T cells from blood, with Jurkat cell RNA spiked in. In light of the paper, this sample's cell subset or site label describes: FACS-sorted CD8+CD4-CCR7+CD45RA+ naive T cells. The source of this sequence is a human donor in good health. Some libraries in this study had Jurkat cell RNA spiked in.

The sequence in DNA is TGTGCCAGCAGCATTCAGCGGGGGGGCTCGGACGAGCAGTACTTC. The translation is CASSIQRGGSDEQYF. The V and J segments used are TRBV7-9 and TRBJ2-7; 10 junctional bases match TRBD2. Via the germline V gene (reference sequence), CDR1 is SEHNR and CDR2 FQNEAQ. There are 15 amino acids in the CDR3, from cysteine to phenylalanine inclusive. Of the read, only the CDR3 DNA is kept; its 45 bases are in frame from base 1. V has 5 bases trimmed and J has 5 bases trimmed; junction bases matching no gene number 9.